What follows are 27 T cell receptor beta chains derived from one specimen sequenced in a study of shared clonotypes between healthy human individuals. Profiled with immunoSEQ multiplex PCR; TCRdb holds only in-frame clones, not every one. The sample yields around 550,000 clones, less than 96% seen once. Sequences were obtained from naive CD4+ T cells sorted from blood. Subset of the sample: CD45RA+ positively selected. These receptors originate from a woman younger than 45 in good health.

The rearrangement links TRBV4-1 to TRBJ2-2; D ambiguous. CDR1 is MGHRA, CDR2 YSYEKL, per germline. The CDR3 contains 13 residues. V was trimmed by 4 bases and J by 2 bases, leaving 5 bases between them. The DNA of the CDR3 is TGCGCCAGCAGCCGGGGTAACACCGGGGAGCTGTTTTTT. Translating it yields CASSRGNTGELFF.

The chain links TRBV19 to TRBJ1-5; D gene ambiguous. V gave up 3 bases and J gave up 4 bases, with 10 bases separating them. The CDR3 extends over 14 amino acids. Germline CDR1 is LNHDA and CDR2 is SQIVND (reference sequence). The CDR3 DNA reads TGTGCCAGTAGTATGAACAGTTATAATCAGCCCCAGCATTTT. Translating it yields CASSMNSYNQPQHF. Together with reference TRBV19 and TRBJ1-5, the CDR3 gives the full variable domain: DGGITQSPKYLFRKEGQNVTLSCEQNLNHDAMYWYRQDPGQGLRLIYYSQIVNDFQKGDIAEGYSVSREKKESFPLTVTSAQKNPTAFYLCASSMNSYNQPQHFGDGTRLSIL.

The count of this clone is one. V usage is TRBV28 and J usage is TRBJ2-7; D is undetermined. CDR1 is MDHEN and CDR2 is SYDVKM in the germline V gene. V lost 5 bases and J lost 5, with 19 bases in between. This CDR3 has 15 amino acids. In DNA, the CDR3 is TGTGCCAGCAGTCCTCGGTCCACTCACAGAGACGAGCAGTACTTC. It is translated as CASSPRSTHRDEQYF.

This chain uses TRBV6-6 with TRBJ1-2; no reliable D call. Trimming pared 0 bases from V and 4 bases from J, leaving 6 bases between. The CDR3 runs to 13 residues. Germline V gene lookup returns CDR1 MNHNY and CDR2 SVGAGI (reference sequence). This chain's CDR3 is CASSYSNSYGYTF. The CDR3 bases are TGTGCCAGCAGTTACTCGAACAGCTATGGCTACACCTTC.

CDR3 in amino acids: CASSSLEGRTSYNEQFF. In DNA, the CDR3 is TGTGCCAGCAGTTCGCTAGAAGGACGCACCTCCTACAATGAGCAGTTCTTC. The rearrangement uses TRBV28 and TRBJ2-1; D not certain. Germline CDR1 MDHEN, CDR2 SYDVKM. This CDR3 contains 17 residues. V was clipped by 4 bases and J by 0 bases, with 16 bases between them.

The chain recombines TRBV28 with TRBJ1-1; 7 positions agree with TRBD1. Trimming cost V 4 bases and J 8 bases; bases outside gene matches: 10. The germline V gene encodes CDR1 MDHEN and CDR2 SYDVKM. The length of the CDR3 is 14 residues. CDR3: CASSSPPGQKEAFF. The CDR3, as DNA: TGTGCCAGCAGTTCCCCTCCGGGACAGAAAGAAGCTTTCTTT.

The rearrangement joins TRBV28 to TRBJ2-7; no reliable D call. V lost 6 bases to trimming and J lost 4 bases, with 13 bases between them. Germline V gene data show CDR1 as MDHEN and CDR2 as SYDVKM. The CDR3 runs 13 residues. The CDR3 DNA sequence: TGTGCCAGCAGGGTTTCTGGGTTGTACGAGCAGTACTTC. Translation gives CASRVSGLYEQYF.

The rearrangement links TRBV6-6 to TRBJ2-1; the match to TRBD1 covers 10 bases. Germline V lookup: CDR1 MNHNY, CDR2 SVGAGI (reference sequence). With 5 bases clipped from V and 4 bases from J, the junction kept 8 bases outside the gene matches. CDR3 size: 16 residues. The CDR3 DNA is TGTGCCAGCAGTCCGTCGCCGGGACAGGGGTACAATGAGCAGTTCTTC. Amino acids: CASSPSPGQGYNEQFF.

This chain uses TRBV10-3 with TRBJ2-7; D is possibly TRBD1 (5 bases). V lost 6 bases, J lost 3 bases, and 12 bases lay in between. CDR3 size: 13 residues. Germline loops: CDR1 ENHRY, CDR2 SYGVKD. CDR3 sequence: CAIRIDSNYEQYF. The CDR3 nucleotides read TGTGCCATCAGGATCGACAGTAACTACGAGCAGTACTTC.

The chain couples TRBV25-1 to TRBJ2-1, with D tentatively TRBD1 or TRBD2 (5 bases each). Germline-derived CDR1 and CDR2 are MGHDK and SYGVNS. The CDR3 length is 14 residues. The V end lost 3 bases, the J end lost 8 bases, and 14 bases lay between the germline ends. The CDR3 protein is CASSDTVRGYEQFF. The CDR3 nucleotides are TGTGCCAGCAGTGATACTGTGAGGGGCTATGAGCAGTTCTTC.

CDR3 bases: TGTGCCAGCAGTTATAGGGGGCGAAAAGAGACCCAGTACTTC. It translates to CASSYRGRKETQYF. The rearrangement links TRBV6-6 to TRBJ2-5; TRBD1 matches 7 bases. Germline V gene lookup returns CDR1 MNHNY and CDR2 SVGAGI (reference sequence). V dropped 3 bases and J dropped 3; count of bases not matched to a gene: 4. This CDR3 region has 14 residues.

The J gene is TRBJ2-1, the V gene TRBV7-2; TRBD2 matches 7 bases. CDR3 length equals 17 residues. V was clipped by 0 bases and J by 0 bases; unmatched bases: 5. The germline V gene has CDR1 SGHTA and CDR2 FQGNSA. The CDR3 is CASSLASGKNSYNEQFF. The CDR3 coding sequence is TGTGCCAGCAGCTTAGCGAGCGGGAAGAACTCCTACAATGAGCAGTTCTTC. Based on the CDR3 plus reference TRBV7-2 and TRBJ2-1, the full variable domain is GAGVSQSPSNKVTEKGKDVELRCDPISGHTALYWYRQSLGQGLEFLIYFQGNSAPDKSGLPSDRFSAERTGGSVSTLTIQRTQQEDSAVYLCASSLASGKNSYNEQFFGPGTRLTVL.

This chain links TRBV5-5 with TRBJ1-5; TRBD1 might be the D (6 bases). Between the trimmed V and J ends, which lost 4 bases and 0 bases, there was a span of 14 bases. This CDR3 is built from 16 residues. Germline CDR1 reads SGHKS; CDR2 reads YYEKEE (reference sequence). In nucleotides, the CDR3 is TGTGCCAGCAGCCCCTATAGGGGGTATAGCAATCAGCCCCAGCATTTT. Its translation is CASSPYRGYSNQPQHF. Full variable domain (rest looked up from reference TRBV5-5 and TRBJ1-5): DAGVTQSPTHLIKTRGQQVTLRCSPISGHKSVSWYQQVLGQGPQFIFQYYEKEERGRGNFPDRFSARQFPNYSSELNVNALLLGDSALYLCASSPYRGYSNQPQHFGDGTRLSIL.

The chain uses TRBV7-2 and TRBJ2-7; 8 bases line up with TRBD2. CDR3 length: 14 amino acids. Trimming took 5 bases from V and 3 from J; bases not matched to a gene: 6. The V gene's germline CDR1 is SGHTA and CDR2 FQGNSA. The CDR3 loop is CASSLLAGGYEQYF. The DNA for the CDR3 is TGTGCCAGCAGCCTCCTGGCGGGAGGCTACGAGCAGTACTTC. Full variable domain (remainder filled in from reference TRBV7-2 and TRBJ2-7): GAGVSQSPSNKVTEKGKDVELRCDPISGHTALYWYRQSLGQGLEFLIYFQGNSAPDKSGLPSDRFSAERTGGSVSTLTIQRTQQEDSAVYLCASSLLAGGYEQYFGPGTRLTVT.

The chain joins TRBV5-6 to TRBJ2-7; D unclear. The CDR3 runs 15 residues. Trimming took 1 base from V and 6 from J, leaving 17 bases between them. In germline, CDR1 is SGHDT, CDR2 YYEEEE. The CDR3 DNA follows: TGTGCCAGCAGCTTGTTTGAGGTGGAAGGTGCCGAGCAGTACTTC. Translated: CASSLFEVEGAEQYF.

There are a few counts of this clone. The chain has TRBV18 and TRBJ1-2, with D maybe TRBD1 (6 bases). Germline lookup yields CDR1 KGHSH and CDR2 LQKENI. This CDR3 is built from 13 residues. Trimming pared 8 bases from V and 3 bases from J, leaving 13 bases between. CDR3 DNA sequence: TGTGCCAGCGGCGAAGGGACATACTATGGCTACACCTTC. It translates to CASGEGTYYGYTF.

The rearrangement uses TRBV4-2 and TRBJ1-5, with D perhaps TRBD1 (5 bases). V shed 1 base and J shed 7 bases, with 14 bases lying between them. The CDR3 contains 15 residues. Per germline, CDR1 LGHNA and CDR2 YNFKEQ. The CDR3 reads CASSQVGPGPQPQHF. The CDR3 region has the DNA TGTGCCAGCAGCCAAGTCGGTCCGGGACCGCAGCCCCAGCATTTT.

This clone was observed once. The V call is TRBV5-1, the J call TRBJ2-3, with D possibly matching TRBD2 (6 bases). The V gene lost 0 bases and the J gene lost 6 bases, with 14 bases spanning the gap. Germline V gives CDR1 SGHRS, CDR2 YFSETQ. The CDR3 runs 15 residues. CDR3: CASSLAKQGGDTQYF. The CDR3, as DNA: TGCGCCAGCAGCTTGGCCAAGCAGGGAGGCGATACGCAGTATTTT.

This clone was recorded only once. This chain connects TRBV28 to TRBJ2-3, with 7 bases matching TRBD2. This CDR3 region has 14 residues. Unmatched junction bases numbered 3, after V lost 6 bases and J lost 0 bases. The germline V gene has CDR1 MDHEN and CDR2 SYDVKM. The CDR3 loop reads CASSTSDSTDTQYF. CDR3 coding DNA: TGTGCCAGCAGCACTAGCGACAGCACAGATACGCAGTATTTT.

A few counts support this clone. V usage is TRBV28 and J usage is TRBJ1-5; D is ambiguous. The length of the CDR3 is 13 residues. Germline V gene lookup returns CDR1 MDHEN and CDR2 SYDVKM. Trimming pared 7 bases from V and 7 bases from J, leaving 14 bases between. CDR3 coding DNA: TGTGCCAGCACTCGGGTCCCCCTCCAGCCCCAGCATTTT. It specifies CASTRVPLQPQHF.

The chain carries TRBV4-2 and TRBJ1-5; D ambiguous. V was cut by 1 base and J by 9 bases, with 10 bases left in between. The CDR3 covers 13 residues. In germline, CDR1 is LGHNA, CDR2 YNFKEQ. Written as DNA, the CDR3 is TGTGCCAGCAGCCAAGCCCTATCTTTGCCCCAGCATTTT. This codes for CASSQALSLPQHF.

The rearrangement links TRBV7-9 to TRBJ2-5, with D unclear. The J call is in doubt because the DNA end fits TRBJ2-7 better. Germline loops: CDR1 SEHNR, CDR2 FQNEAQ (reference sequence). This CDR3 has 12 residues. The CDR3 protein is CASSLSIGEQYF. The CDR3 DNA reads TGTGCCAGCAGCTTAAGCATTGGCGAGCAGTACTTC.

CDR3 nucleotides: TGTGCCAGCAGCTTCCTGCGCTACGAGCAGTACTTC. Its protein product is CASSFLRYEQYF. The V and J genes are TRBV5-6 and TRBJ2-7; D unresolved. Trimming left V 2 bases short and J 3 bases short, with 6 bases between. From germline, CDR1 is SGHDT and CDR2 YYEEEE. The CDR3 runs 12 residues. The variable domain in full, with the rest retrieved from reference TRBV5-6 and TRBJ2-7, is DAGVTQSPTHLIKTRGQQVTLRCSPKSGHDTVSWYQQALGQGPQFIFQYYEEEERQRGNFPDRFSGHQFPNYSSELNVNALLLGDSALYLCASSFLRYEQYFGPGTRLTVT.

The rearrangement links TRBV7-2 to TRBJ2-7, with TRBD2 matching 8 bases. Per the germline V gene, CDR1 is SGHTA and CDR2 is FQGNSA. The CDR3 is 17 amino acids. The J segment lost 3 bases and the V segment lost 4 bases, leaving 14 bases of the junction unmatched. The CDR3 DNA reads TGTGCCAGCAGCTACGGGGGGGGAGCGGGAGCCGGCTACGAGCAGTACTTC. Protein product: CASSYGGGAGAGYEQYF.

V and J are TRBV7-6 and TRBJ2-1, with TRBD2 as a possible D gene (6 bases). This CDR3 comprises 15 residues. V gave up 8 bases and J gave up 9 bases, with 23 bases separating them. Looked up from germline, CDR1 is SGHVS and CDR2 is FNYEAQ. The CDR3 DNA sequence: TGTGCCAGCCGCTCCTACGGGGGTGCCGAGAGTGAGCAGTTCTTC. Translating it yields CASRSYGGAESEQFF.

The rearrangement joins TRBV11-3 to TRBJ2-6; D ambiguous. Germline loops: CDR1 SGHNT, CDR2 YENEEA. This CDR3 has 14 amino acids. V lost 8 bases and J 0 bases, leaving 8 bases between the germline ends. The CDR3 region has the DNA TGTGCCAGCGGTTCAGGCTCTGGGGCCAACGTCCTGACTTTC. Residues: CASGSGSGANVLTF.

This rearrangement joins TRBV5-1 to TRBJ2-7; 11 positions agree with TRBD2. The ends lost 3 bases at V and 1 base at J; junction bases unmatched: 3. From germline, CDR1 is SGHRS and CDR2 YFSETQ. This CDR3 comprises 15 residues. The chain's CDR3 is CASSYGTSGSYEQYF. The DNA for the CDR3 is TGCGCCAGCAGCTATGGGACTAGCGGTTCCTACGAGCAGTACTTC.